This T cell receptor beta chain was retrieved from a study of T-cell memory formation after mild COVID-19. Study findings and constraints: Chiefly within CM and EM were the contracting CD4+ clones; CD8+ ones were within EMRA.

This clonotype was observed a few times. The antigen is not known. TCRdb reprocessed the 5' RACE reads with MiXCR, giving one entry per CDR3 protein. Among about 620,000 distinct CDR3 sequences listed, around 17% were seen once. The germline gives CDR1 SGHVS, CDR2 FQNEAQ. The CDR3 has 17 amino acids. The V gene lost 1 base and the J gene lost 6 bases, with 22 bases spanning the gap. The chain combines TRBV7-8 with TRBJ2-7; no definite D call. The sample was PBMCs or a T cell subset sorted from them (not recorded which). The clonotype originates from an adult woman who had mild COVID-19 (a few samples of this study predate the infection). Cell type and time point are not known. In DNA, the CDR3 is TGTGCCAGCAGCTTAGTTTCTAGTGCCCCATCCTCCCTCGAGCAGTACTTC. This codes for CASSLVSSAPSSLEQYF.